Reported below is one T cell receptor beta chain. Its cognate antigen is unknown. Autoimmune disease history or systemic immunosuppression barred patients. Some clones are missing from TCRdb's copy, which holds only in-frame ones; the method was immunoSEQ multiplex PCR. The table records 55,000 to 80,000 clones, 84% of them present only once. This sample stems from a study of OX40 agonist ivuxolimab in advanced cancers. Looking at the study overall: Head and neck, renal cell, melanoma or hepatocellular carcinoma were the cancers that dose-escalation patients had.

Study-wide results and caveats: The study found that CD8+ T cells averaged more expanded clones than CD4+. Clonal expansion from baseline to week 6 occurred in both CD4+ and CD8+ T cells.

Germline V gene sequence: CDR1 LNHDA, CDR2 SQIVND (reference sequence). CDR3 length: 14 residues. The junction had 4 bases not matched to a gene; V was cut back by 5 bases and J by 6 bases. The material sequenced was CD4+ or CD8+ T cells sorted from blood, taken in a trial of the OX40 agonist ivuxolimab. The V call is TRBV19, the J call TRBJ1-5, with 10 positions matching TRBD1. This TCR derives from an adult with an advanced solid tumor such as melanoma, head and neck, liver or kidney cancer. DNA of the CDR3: TGTGCCAGTAGTGTGACAGGGGGCGGTCAGCCCCAGCATTTT. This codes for CASSVTGGGQPQHF. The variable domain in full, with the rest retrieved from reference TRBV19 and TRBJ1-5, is DGGITQSPKYLFRKEGQNVTLSCEQNLNHDAMYWYRQDPGQGLRLIYYSQIVNDFQKGDIAEGYSVSREKKESFPLTVTSAQKNPTAFYLCASSVTGGGQPQHFGDGTRLSIL.